The rows below give T cell receptor beta chains drawn from one sample of a study of shared clonotypes between healthy human individuals. Assay used: immunoSEQ multiplex PCR; TCRdb lists only in-frame clones, some missing. This table has around 2.3 million clones, approximately 96% appearing once. The sequenced sample consisted of naive CD4+ T cells sorted from blood. The source is a man aged 18 to 30 in good health. The CDR3 runs from the conserved cysteine through the conserved F or W. Fields, in order: D gene, clone size, V gene, J gene, CDR3 protein, CDR3 DNA. A D gene is named only where the DNA matches it firmly. Size values are once, few and many counts, or a class for expanded clones, and some rows have none.

d_gene: .; abundance: .; v_gene: TRBV30; j_gene: TRBJ1-4; CDR3aa: CAWSPTALEGLKLFF; CDR3nt: TGTGCCTGGAGTCCCACGGCTCTGGAGGGTCTGAAACTGTTTTTT
d_gene: .; abundance: .; v_gene: TRBV6-1; j_gene: TRBJ2-2; CDR3aa: CASREVISTGELFF; CDR3nt: TGTGCCAGCAGGGAGGTCATCAGCACCGGGGAGCTGTTTTTT
d_gene: .; abundance: .; v_gene: TRBV6-1; j_gene: TRBJ1-2; CDR3aa: CASRAEEIVSYGYTF; CDR3nt: TGTGCCAGCAGAGCCGAGGAGATTGTCAGTTACGGCTACACCTTC
d_gene: .; abundance: .; v_gene: TRBV7-2; j_gene: TRBJ2-7; CDR3aa: CASSTEPPFEQYF; CDR3nt: TGTGCCAGCAGCACCGAACCCCCCTTCGAGCAGTACTTC
d_gene: TRBD1; abundance: .; v_gene: TRBV5-6; j_gene: TRBJ2-3; CDR3aa: CASSLAQGARDTQYF; CDR3nt: TGTGCCAGCAGCTTGGCCCAGGGGGCAAGAGATACGCAGTATTTT
d_gene: TRBD2; abundance: .; v_gene: TRBV2; j_gene: TRBJ2-1; CDR3aa: CASRGLAGSYNEQFF; CDR3nt: TGTGCCAGCAGGGGACTAGCGGGCTCCTACAATGAGCAGTTCTTC
d_gene: .; abundance: .; v_gene: TRBV11-2; j_gene: TRBJ2-7; CDR3aa: CASSLDRSSYEQYF; CDR3nt: TGTGCCAGCAGCTTAGATAGGAGCTCCTACGAGCAGTACTTC
d_gene: .; abundance: .; v_gene: TRBV11-2; j_gene: TRBJ1-6; CDR3aa: CASSPAVTGTNSPLHF; CDR3nt: TGTGCCAGCAGCCCCGCGGTTACGGGAACTAATTCACCCCTCCACTTT
d_gene: .; abundance: .; v_gene: TRBV2; j_gene: TRBJ2-3; CDR3aa: CASSVIRTDTQYF; CDR3nt: TGTGCCAGCAGTGTTATCAGGACAGATACGCAGTATTTT
d_gene: TRBD2; abundance: .; v_gene: TRBV2; j_gene: TRBJ2-2; CDR3aa: CASRGTSGGLNTGELFF; CDR3nt: TGTGCCAGCAGAGGGACTAGCGGGGGGCTGAACACCGGGGAGCTGTTTTTT
d_gene: .; abundance: .; v_gene: TRBV5-1; j_gene: TRBJ2-3; CDR3aa: CASSRQPPRSSTDTQYF; CDR3nt: TGCGCCAGCAGCCGTCAGCCCCCAAGGAGCAGCACAGATACGCAGTATTTT
d_gene: TRBD2; abundance: .; v_gene: TRBV10-3; j_gene: TRBJ2-5; CDR3aa: CAIKSGSGQETQYF; CDR3nt: TGTGCCATCAAGAGCGGGAGTGGTCAAGAGACCCAGTACTTC
d_gene: .; abundance: .; v_gene: TRBV6-1; j_gene: TRBJ2-7; CDR3aa: CASSEARQGRSEQYF; CDR3nt: TGTGCCAGCAGTGAAGCGCGGCAGGGGAGGAGCGAGCAGTACTTC
d_gene: TRBD1; abundance: .; v_gene: TRBV7-9; j_gene: TRBJ1-1; CDR3aa: CASSSQGASTEAFF; CDR3nt: TGTGCCAGCAGCTCTCAGGGGGCTAGCACTGAAGCTTTCTTT
d_gene: .; abundance: .; v_gene: TRBV27; j_gene: TRBJ1-3; CDR3aa: CASTLKEENTIYF; CDR3nt: TGTGCCAGCACCCTAAAGGAGGAAAACACCATATATTTT
d_gene: .; abundance: .; v_gene: TRBV6-5; j_gene: TRBJ1-2; CDR3aa: CASSLSGGLGYGYTF; CDR3nt: TGTGCCAGCAGCCTATCTGGGGGTTTAGGCTATGGCTACACCTTC
d_gene: .; abundance: .; v_gene: TRBV11-2; j_gene: TRBJ1-6; CDR3aa: CASSLTGTLYNSPLHF; CDR3nt: TGTGCCAGCAGCTTGACCGGGACACTTTATAATTCACCCCTCCACTTT
d_gene: TRBD1; abundance: .; v_gene: TRBV5-4; j_gene: TRBJ2-5; CDR3aa: CASSSGQGSGTQYF; CDR3nt: TGTGCCAGCAGTTCTGGACAGGGATCTGGGACCCAGTACTTC
d_gene: TRBD1; abundance: .; v_gene: TRBV28; j_gene: TRBJ1-2; CDR3aa: CASSLRTGYGYTF; CDR3nt: TGTGCCAGCAGTTTAAGGACAGGGTATGGCTACACCTTC
d_gene: .; abundance: once; v_gene: TRBV28; j_gene: TRBJ1-3; CDR3aa: CASIPRDLPGNTIYF; CDR3nt: TGTGCCAGCATCCCACGGGATCTCCCTGGAAACACCATATATTTT
d_gene: TRBD1; abundance: .; v_gene: TRBV18; j_gene: TRBJ2-7; CDR3aa: CASSGQGSDEQYF; CDR3nt: TGTGCCAGCTCCGGACAGGGTAGCGACGAGCAGTACTTC
d_gene: .; abundance: .; v_gene: TRBV6-1; j_gene: TRBJ2-5; CDR3aa: CAIGTPTQETQYF; CDR3nt: TGTGCCATAGGGACCCCCACCCAAGAGACCCAGTACTTC
d_gene: .; abundance: .; v_gene: TRBV6-4; j_gene: TRBJ1-2; CDR3aa: CASSDSGRYGYTF; CDR3nt: TGTGCCAGCAGTGACTCGGGGCGCTATGGCTACACCTTC
d_gene: .; abundance: .; v_gene: TRBV7-9; j_gene: TRBJ2-1; CDR3aa: CARITVFSYNEQFF; CDR3nt: TGTGCCAGGATTACAGTTTTCTCCTACAATGAGCAGTTCTTC
d_gene: TRBD2; abundance: .; v_gene: TRBV4-1; j_gene: TRBJ2-4; CDR3aa: CASSQSGTSGGVKAKNIQYF; CDR3nt: TGCGCCAGCAGCCAATCCGGGACTAGCGGGGGAGTTAAAGCCAAAAACATTCAGTACTTC
d_gene: .; abundance: few; v_gene: TRBV29-1; j_gene: TRBJ2-1; CDR3aa: CSVEIFGAYNEQFF; CDR3nt: TGCAGCGTTGAAATCTTTGGGGCCTACAATGAGCAGTTCTTC
d_gene: .; abundance: .; v_gene: TRBV7-2; j_gene: TRBJ2-1; CDR3aa: CASSPGLIGQFF; CDR3nt: TGTGCCAGCAGCCCCGGACTAATTGGGCAGTTCTTC
d_gene: .; abundance: .; v_gene: TRBV5-1; j_gene: TRBJ2-5; CDR3aa: CASGLQGGWQETQYF; CDR3nt: TGCGCCAGCGGGCTTCAGGGGGGATGGCAAGAGACCCAGTACTTC
d_gene: .; abundance: once; v_gene: TRBV6-5; j_gene: TRBJ1-1; CDR3aa: CASSYSRQLMNTEAFF; CDR3nt: TGTGCCAGCAGTTACTCCCGACAGCTTATGAACACTGAAGCTTTCTTT
d_gene: .; abundance: .; v_gene: TRBV10-3; j_gene: TRBJ1-5; CDR3aa: CAISDGGDQPQHF; CDR3nt: TGTGCCATCAGTGACGGGGGTGATCAGCCCCAGCATTTT
d_gene: .; abundance: .; v_gene: TRBV30; j_gene: TRBJ1-5; CDR3aa: CAWSVNGNQPQHF; CDR3nt: TGTGCCTGGAGTGTAAATGGGAATCAGCCCCAGCATTTT
d_gene: .; abundance: .; v_gene: TRBV5-5; j_gene: TRBJ1-1; CDR3aa: CASSLDLGTEAFF; CDR3nt: TGTGCCAGCAGCTTGGACCTGGGCACTGAAGCTTTCTTT
d_gene: .; abundance: few; v_gene: TRBV30; j_gene: TRBJ2-5; CDR3aa: CAWAEGGARQETQYF; CDR3nt: TGTGCCTGGGCCGAGGGGGGCGCGAGGCAAGAGACCCAGTACTTC
d_gene: .; abundance: .; v_gene: TRBV18; j_gene: TRBJ2-1; CDR3aa: CASSPGASLDEQFF; CDR3nt: TGTGCCAGCTCACCGGGGGCGAGCCTGGATGAGCAGTTCTTC
d_gene: .; abundance: .; v_gene: TRBV15; j_gene: TRBJ2-5; CDR3aa: CATSRDPSGETQYF; CDR3nt: TGTGCCACCAGCAGAGATCCGAGCGGAGAGACCCAGTACTTC
d_gene: .; abundance: once; v_gene: TRBV2; j_gene: TRBJ1-6; CDR3aa: CASSDGDSMISPLHF; CDR3nt: TGTGCCAGCAGTGATGGAGATAGCATGATATCACCCCTCCACTTT
d_gene: TRBD1; abundance: .; v_gene: TRBV2; j_gene: TRBJ1-4; CDR3aa: CASSGDRTNEKLFF; CDR3nt: TGTGCCAGCAGTGGGGACAGGACTAATGAAAAACTGTTTTTT
d_gene: .; abundance: .; v_gene: TRBV10-3; j_gene: TRBJ1-5; CDR3aa: CAISESGTTNQPQHF; CDR3nt: TGTGCCATCAGTGAGTCGGGGACAACAAATCAGCCCCAGCATTTT
d_gene: .; abundance: .; v_gene: TRBV5-6; j_gene: TRBJ1-2; CDR3aa: CASSFLNERYYGYTF; CDR3nt: TGTGCCAGCAGCTTTCTAAACGAGAGATATTATGGCTACACCTTC
d_gene: .; abundance: .; v_gene: TRBV30; j_gene: TRBJ2-5; CDR3aa: CAWSRELGTQYF; CDR3nt: TGTGCCTGGAGCAGGGAATTGGGGACCCAGTACTTC
d_gene: TRBD2; abundance: .; v_gene: TRBV7-9; j_gene: TRBJ2-1; CDR3aa: CASSLVPTGTRNNEQFF; CDR3nt: TGTGCCAGCAGCTTAGTCCCCACCGGGACTAGGAACAATGAGCAGTTCTTC
d_gene: .; abundance: .; v_gene: TRBV18; j_gene: TRBJ2-5; CDR3aa: CASSRRTSQETQYF; CDR3nt: TGTGCCAGCTCGCGAAGGACAAGCCAAGAGACCCAGTACTTC
d_gene: .; abundance: few; v_gene: TRBV5-1; j_gene: TRBJ2-2; CDR3aa: CASSKENTGELFF; CDR3nt: TGCGCCAGCAGCAAGGAGAACACCGGGGAGCTGTTTTTT
d_gene: .; abundance: .; v_gene: TRBV14; j_gene: TRBJ2-3; CDR3aa: CASSQVGKVTDTQYF; CDR3nt: TGTGCCAGCAGCCAAGTGGGTAAGGTCACAGATACGCAGTATTTT
d_gene: .; abundance: .; v_gene: TRBV25-1; j_gene: TRBJ2-1; CDR3aa: CASSEASYNEQFF; CDR3nt: TGTGCCAGCAGTGAAGCCTCGTACAATGAGCAGTTCTTC
d_gene: .; abundance: .; v_gene: TRBV29-1; j_gene: TRBJ2-6; CDR3aa: CSVEAHSGANVLTF; CDR3nt: TGCAGCGTTGAAGCTCACTCTGGGGCCAACGTCCTGACTTTC
d_gene: TRBD1; abundance: .; v_gene: TRBV28; j_gene: TRBJ1-1; CDR3aa: CASRTTGANTEAFF; CDR3nt: TGTGCCAGCAGGACGACAGGGGCGAACACTGAAGCTTTCTTT
d_gene: TRBD2; abundance: .; v_gene: TRBV30; j_gene: TRBJ2-5; CDR3aa: CAWSAGTSGSWQETQYF; CDR3nt: TGTGCCTGGAGTGCCGGGACTAGCGGGAGTTGGCAAGAGACCCAGTACTTC
d_gene: .; abundance: .; v_gene: TRBV7-3; j_gene: TRBJ2-5; CDR3aa: CASSPSRGETQYF; CDR3nt: TGTGCCAGCAGTCCCTCTAGGGGGGAGACCCAGTACTTC
d_gene: .; abundance: .; v_gene: TRBV18; j_gene: TRBJ2-5; CDR3aa: CASSPQASAETQYF; CDR3nt: TGTGCCAGCTCACCACAAGCTAGCGCGGAGACCCAGTACTTC
d_gene: .; abundance: once; v_gene: TRBV6-5; j_gene: TRBJ1-1; CDR3aa: CASSYGRAHGTEAFF; CDR3nt: TGTGCCAGCAGTTACGGCAGGGCCCATGGCACTGAAGCTTTCTTT
d_gene: TRBD1; abundance: .; v_gene: TRBV5-1; j_gene: TRBJ1-5; CDR3aa: CASSLAQGGFGNQPQHF; CDR3nt: TGCGCCAGCAGCTTGGCTCAGGGGGGCTTTGGCAATCAGCCCCAGCATTTT
d_gene: .; abundance: once; v_gene: TRBV7-2; j_gene: TRBJ2-7; CDR3aa: CASSLGDGPTYEQYF; CDR3nt: TGTGCCAGCAGCTTAGGGGACGGGCCCACCTACGAGCAGTACTTC
d_gene: TRBD1; abundance: once; v_gene: TRBV10-2; j_gene: TRBJ2-7; CDR3aa: CASSDTGVEQYF; CDR3nt: TGCGCCAGCAGTGATACAGGGGTCGAGCAGTACTTC